The text below deals with one T cell receptor (beta chain). The data stem from a study of CD8+ T cells in alopecia areata. Isolated RNA was reverse transcribed into cDNA used as the sequencing template. Here immunoSEQ multiplex PCR was the method, and the copy in TCRdb shows in-frame clones only, minus some. The sample contains under 250,000 clones, more than 45% of which appear only once. The germline CDR1 and CDR2 sequences are SGHTA and FQGTGA. The CDR3 sequence is 17 residues long. V shed 0 bases, J shed 4 bases, and the junction held 11 bases outside the gene matches. The TCR originated in a human donor with alopecia areata. This chain uses TRBV7-3 with TRBJ1-1; 7 positions match TRBD1. Here the sequenced sample was CD4+ T cells sorted from blood, taken at week 0. The CDR3 DNA follows: TGTGCCAGCAGCTTAACCGGGACAGTTCCCGGGTCCACTGAAGCTTTCTTT. Translated, it gives CASSLTGTVPGSTEAFF.